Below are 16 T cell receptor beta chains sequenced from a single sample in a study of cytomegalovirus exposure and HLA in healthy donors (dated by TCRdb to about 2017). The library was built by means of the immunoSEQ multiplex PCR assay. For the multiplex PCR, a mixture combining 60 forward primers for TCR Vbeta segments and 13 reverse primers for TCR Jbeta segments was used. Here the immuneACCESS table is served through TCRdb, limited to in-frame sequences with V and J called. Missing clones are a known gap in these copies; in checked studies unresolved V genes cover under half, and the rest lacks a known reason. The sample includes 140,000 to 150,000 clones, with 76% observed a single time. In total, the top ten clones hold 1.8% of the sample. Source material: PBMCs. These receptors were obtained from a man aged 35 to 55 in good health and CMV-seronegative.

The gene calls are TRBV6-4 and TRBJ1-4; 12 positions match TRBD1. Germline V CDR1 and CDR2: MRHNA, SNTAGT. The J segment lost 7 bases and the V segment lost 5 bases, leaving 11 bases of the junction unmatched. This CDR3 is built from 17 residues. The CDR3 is CASSNRDRGRGVEKLFF. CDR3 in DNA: TGTGCCAGCAGTAACCGGGACAGGGGGCGCGGGGTTGAAAAACTGTTTTTT.

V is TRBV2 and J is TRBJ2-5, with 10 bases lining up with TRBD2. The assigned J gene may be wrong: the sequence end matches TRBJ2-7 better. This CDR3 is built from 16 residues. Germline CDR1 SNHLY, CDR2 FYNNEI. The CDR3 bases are TGTGCCAGTGGGGGGGGTCTAGCGGGAGAACGCTACGAGCAGTACTTC. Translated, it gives CASGGGLAGERYEQYF.

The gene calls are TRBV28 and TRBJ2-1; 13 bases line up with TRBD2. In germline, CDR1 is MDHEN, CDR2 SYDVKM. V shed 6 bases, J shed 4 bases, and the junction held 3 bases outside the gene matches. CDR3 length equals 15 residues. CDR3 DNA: TGTGCCAGCAGCAGACTAGCGGGGGGATACAATGAGCAGTTCTTC. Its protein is CASSRLAGGYNEQFF.

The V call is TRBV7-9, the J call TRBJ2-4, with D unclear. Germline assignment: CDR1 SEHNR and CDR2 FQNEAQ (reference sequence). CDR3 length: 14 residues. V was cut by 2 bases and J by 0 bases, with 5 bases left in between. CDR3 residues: CASSLNQAKNIQYF. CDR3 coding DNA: TGTGCCAGCAGCTTAAATCAAGCCAAAAACATTCAGTACTTC.

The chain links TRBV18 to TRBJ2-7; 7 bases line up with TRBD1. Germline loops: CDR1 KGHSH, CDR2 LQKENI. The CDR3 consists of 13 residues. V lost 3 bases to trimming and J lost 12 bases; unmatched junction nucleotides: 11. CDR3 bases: TGTGCCAGCTCACCGATGCACCGGGACAGATCGTACTTC. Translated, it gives CASSPMHRDRSYF.

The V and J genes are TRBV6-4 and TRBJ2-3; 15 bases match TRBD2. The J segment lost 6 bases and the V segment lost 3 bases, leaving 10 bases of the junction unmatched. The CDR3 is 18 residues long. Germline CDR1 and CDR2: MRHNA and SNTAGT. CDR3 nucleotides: TGTGCCAGCAGTGATTCGCCCCCGGGACTAGCGGGAGGTGATACGCAGTATTTT. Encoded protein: CASSDSPPGLAGGDTQYF.

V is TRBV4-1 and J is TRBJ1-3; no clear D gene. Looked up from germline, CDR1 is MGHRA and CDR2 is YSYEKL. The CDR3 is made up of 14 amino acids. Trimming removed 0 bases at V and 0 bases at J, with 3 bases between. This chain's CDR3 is CASSQDNSGNTIYF. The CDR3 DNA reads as TGCGCCAGCAGCCAAGACAACTCTGGAAACACCATATATTTT.

The CDR3 region has the DNA TGTGCCAGCAGCCTGGACGAGGGACAGAACTACGAGCAGTACTTC. Residues: CASSLDEGQNYEQYF. The chain joins TRBV5-4 to TRBJ2-7; TRBD1 agrees at 7 bases. The CDR3 length is 15 residues. Germline CDR1 is SGHNT and CDR2 is YYREEE (reference sequence). V shed 4 bases, J shed 3 bases, and the junction held 10 bases outside the gene matches.

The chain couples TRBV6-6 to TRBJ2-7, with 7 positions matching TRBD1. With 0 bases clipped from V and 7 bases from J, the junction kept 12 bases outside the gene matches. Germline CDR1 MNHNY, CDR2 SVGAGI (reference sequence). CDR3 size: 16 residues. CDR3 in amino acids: CASSYSTAEGAREQYF. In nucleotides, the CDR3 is TGTGCCAGCAGTTACTCGACCGCCGAGGGGGCGCGTGAGCAGTACTTC.

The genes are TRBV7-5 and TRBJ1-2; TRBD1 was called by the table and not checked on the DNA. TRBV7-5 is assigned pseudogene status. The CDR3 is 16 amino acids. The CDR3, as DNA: TGTGTCAGAAGCTTAGGTAGGGGCGGACCCACATATGGCTACACCTTC. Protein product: CVRSLGRGGPTYGYTF.

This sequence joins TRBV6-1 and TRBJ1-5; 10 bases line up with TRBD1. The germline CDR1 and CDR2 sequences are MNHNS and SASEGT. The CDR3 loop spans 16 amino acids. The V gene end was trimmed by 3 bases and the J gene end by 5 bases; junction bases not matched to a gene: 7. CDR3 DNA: TGTGCCAGCAGTGATAACGGGGACAGGGGTTATCAGCCCCAGCATTTT. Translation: CASSDNGDRGYQPQHF.

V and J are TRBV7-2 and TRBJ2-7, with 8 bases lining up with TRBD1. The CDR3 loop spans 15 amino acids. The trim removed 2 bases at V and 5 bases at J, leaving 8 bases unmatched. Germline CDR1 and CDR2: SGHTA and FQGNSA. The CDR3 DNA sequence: TGTGCCAGCAGCTTATCCGACAGGGGATTCAACGAGCAGTACTTC. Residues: CASSLSDRGFNEQYF.

The CDR3 DNA reads as TGTGCCAGCAGCTTACGGACAGGGGCTTTCTTT. Translating it yields CASSLRTGAFF. The chain employs TRBV13 and TRBJ1-1; 8 bases are shared with TRBD1. Germline CDR1 is PRHDT and CDR2 is FYEKMQ (reference sequence). Unmatched junction bases numbered 1, after V lost 2 bases and J lost 11 bases. The CDR3 extends over 11 amino acids.

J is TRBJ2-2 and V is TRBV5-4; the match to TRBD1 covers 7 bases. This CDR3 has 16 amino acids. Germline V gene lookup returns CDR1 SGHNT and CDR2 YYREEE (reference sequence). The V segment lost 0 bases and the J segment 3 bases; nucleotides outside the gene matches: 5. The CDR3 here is CASSLDRTGDTGELFF. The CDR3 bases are TGTGCCAGCAGCTTGGATCGGACAGGAGACACCGGGGAGCTGTTTTTT.

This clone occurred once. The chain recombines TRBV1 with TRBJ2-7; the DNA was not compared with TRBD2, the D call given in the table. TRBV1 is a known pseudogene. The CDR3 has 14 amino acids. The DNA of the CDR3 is TGCACCAGCAGCCCTAGACTCACCCCCTACGAGCAGTACTTC. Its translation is CTSSPRLTPYEQYF.

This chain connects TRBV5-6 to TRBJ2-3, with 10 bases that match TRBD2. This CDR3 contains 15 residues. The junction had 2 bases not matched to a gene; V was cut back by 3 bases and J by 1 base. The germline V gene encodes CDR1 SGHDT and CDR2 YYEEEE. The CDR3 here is CASSSGTSGTDTQYF. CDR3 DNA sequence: TGTGCCAGCAGCTCCGGGACTAGCGGCACAGATACGCAGTATTTT.